This TCR beta chain originates from a study of cytomegalovirus exposure and HLA in healthy donors (dated by TCRdb to 2015 to 2018). Looking at the study overall: In an earlier analysis of 450 to 750 of the donors, around 300 Gb of sequence data and some 120 million unique TCR beta sequences from about 179 million T cells were reported. Roughly 300 gigabases of sequencing data and around 80 million unique TCR sequences made up an early release that covered 500 to 700 HLA-typed donors. Of the roughly 400 genotyped donors, approximately 80% fell in the genetic ancestry cluster associated with self-reported Caucasian donors. The study aimed to test whether signatures of past pathogen exposure could be identified by cataloging public T cell receptors. Using immunosequencing, the study profiled T cell repertoires from fewer than 700 subjects and related those repertoires to cytomegalovirus serostatus. Along with the roughly 710-subject first cohort, a separate validation cohort of over a hundred different subjects was used. To predict cytomegalovirus infection status, the study combined high-throughput TCR immunosequencing, statistical association of individual TCRs with disease status, and machine learning. To study patterns of TCR occurrence, a later analysis re-analyzed previously published TCR beta repertoires from several hundred donors and added high-resolution HLA genotyping. In the later analysis, no new phenotypic data were used to find candidate immune exposures; instead, reliance was placed on TCR beta sequences and their occurrence across donors. In an earlier analysis of several hundred of the donors, high-throughput TCR beta sequencing was used to judge whether each TCR beta V gene segment behaved as functional or pseudogenic. Donor age, sex, ethnicity and CMV serostatus were compiled alongside the repertoire data. A later genetic analysis used genome-wide SNP genotypes for about 65% of the roughly 700 donors, treating that subset as a discovery cohort. All discovery cohort repertoires had been generated using a single sequencing platform. HLA typing covered class I and class II loci at four-digit resolution. Typing coverage differed by locus: A, B, C, DRB1 and DQB1 were typed in roughly 620-640 donors, DQA1 in 522, DPA1 in 600 to 610, and DPB1 in just under 490. Roughly 5 DR-DQ haplotypes were handled as single units for association and clustering, since linkage in the cohort was strong. Across approximately 400 genotyped donors of the cohort, an average of 235,054 unique TCR beta nucleotide sequences per donor were sequenced, and around 19% of those sequences were non-productive. Here is what the overall study found, with its caveats: The authors suggested that the approach could potentially be generalized to other disease states and immunological phenotypes. The 87-base-pair reads could not distinguish some IMGT-functional V segments, including TRBV6-2 and TRBV6-3, so those segments were excluded. In a later analysis, around 17,000 TCR beta sequences were associated with specific HLA alleles at a false discovery rate of 0.05. Roughly uniform sequencing depth across donors was assumed in presence/absence analyses, although this assumption may not hold. Compared with the roughly 670-donor mean, donors in an Asian-associated ancestry cluster had fewer N-insertions in productive TCRs, according to a later genetic analysis. The classifier was reported to diagnose cytomegalovirus status with high specificity and sensitivity in both the original cohort and the validation cohort. A further reported finding was that TCR beta sequences accurately predicted the HLA-A and HLA-B alleles for most subjects in the first cohort. Most TCR sequences were observed very rarely across donors, whereas some public TCRs were present in many individuals. Correlated functional status among segregating V segments might reflect linkage disequilibrium, but an unknown experimental factor could not be ruled out. In a later analysis, most CMV-associated TCR beta chains were found to appear HLA-restricted, with HLA associations seemingly driven largely by CMV exposure. Strong co-occurrence of HLA alleles, especially DR and DQ, made assigning TCR associations to individual alleles difficult. In this cohort, only TCR beta chains were sequenced, and detectable features were limited by the absence of alpha or paired-chain data. CMV serostatus was the only immune exposure information available for the cohort. Three of the identified cytomegalovirus-associated TCR beta chains were confirmed in vitro to be specific for cytomegalovirus antigens. A cluster of highly shared sequence variants was judged likely to represent a technical artifact of the sequencing pipeline. An association between a missense DCLRE1C variant and V-gene and J-gene trimming of TCR beta chains was found in a later genetic analysis and replicated in an independent cohort. In an earlier analysis of around 500 of the donors, most TCR beta V segments appeared in productive rearrangements about 90% or about 30% of the time, broadly matching IMGT annotations. Because counts were too low, approximately 18 rarely observed V segments, including chromosome 9 orphons, were excluded from the earlier analysis of under 650 of the donors. Compared with equally common non-associated chains, HLA-associated TCR beta chains in a later analysis were more clonally expanded and had lower generation probabilities. A later analysis reported that several top co-occurrence clusters appeared linked to parvovirus B19, influenza, CMV and Epstein-Barr virus. In the study, 164 TCR beta chains were listed as associated with cytomegalovirus. Because some donors lacked HLA typing at each locus, the association tests relied only on the typed subset. According to a later analysis, TCR association rates differed among HLA loci, with DRB1 alleles showing the most associated TCRs and HLA-C alleles showing the fewest.

The cohort was made up of under 800 healthy bone marrow donors. At the time of sampling, every cohort member was nominally healthy, though immune exposures that went unrecorded were likely present. The donor was CMV seronegative and was included in the group of about 350 seronegative cohort members. Every donor gave a peripheral blood sample, and the peripheral blood mononuclear cells from that sample were used for TCR beta sequencing. Genomic DNA was extracted from the blood cell samples with the Qiagen DNeasy Blood Extraction Kit. On this clone itself: Its cognate antigen has yet to be identified. No base qualities exist here, and no much larger clone lies one base off it.

Receptors were amplified or captured by the immunoSEQ multiplex PCR assay. For the multiplex PCR, a mixture combining 60 forward primers for TCR Vbeta segments and 13 reverse primers for TCR Jbeta segments was used. Amplification of the CDR3 region of rearranged TCR beta genes was performed with a multiplex PCR assay on genomic DNA. Amplified TCR beta libraries were sequenced as 87-base-pair reads on the Illumina HiSeq System. The authors processed their data as follows. Across the roughly 700 repertoires, a later analysis counted about 81 million unique TCR beta chains, about 10 million of which were shared by at least two donors. Raw reads were error-corrected and collapsed into unique sequences with a nearest-neighbor algorithm that merged closely related sequences to remove PCR and sequencing errors. Alignment of CDR3 sequences to IMGT reference sequences was used to assign V, D and J gene segments. For a sequence to be retained, a match of at least six nucleotides was required to both a V gene segment and a J gene segment. Rearrangements were classified as productive when the CDR3 lacked stop codons and remained in frame with V and J, and all other rearrangements were classified as non-productive. Following IMGT convention, CDR3 was defined as the stretch from the second conserved V-encoded cysteine to the conserved J-encoded phenylalanine. In an earlier analysis of around 640 of the donors, sequences lacking an unambiguous match to a single V gene segment were excluded. An earlier analysis of just under 600 of the donors called V segments functional above 56.7% productive rearrangements and segregating when the between-donor standard deviation exceeded 5%. To diagnose cytomegalovirus status from the catalog of TCR beta chain sequences, a statistical classification framework was built. A later analysis assigned V and J genes by comparing TCR nucleotide sequences with IMGT/GENE-DB human TR gene sequences. Using the TCRdist pipeline, a later analysis assigned CDR3 sequences along with most-parsimonious VDJ recombination scenarios. A later analysis defined each TCR beta chain by its CDR3 amino acid sequence plus V-gene family, and excluded reads lacking a unique V-gene family. As a way to deal with suspected cross-contamination and a sequencing artifact, a later analysis dropped roughly 600 nucleotide sequences that were highly shared and had low generation probability. For each public chain, a later analysis derived a clonal expansion index from normalized ranks of inferred template counts within each repertoire. A later analysis computed generation probabilities with a VDJ recombination model fitted to out-of-frame rearrangements, and checked the results against IGoR. Hypergeometric tests were used in a later analysis to score TCR-TCR, TCR-HLA and TCR-CMV co-occurrence, with a repertoire-size bias correction applied to the TCR pairs. To estimate false discovery rates, a later analysis permuted the HLA or CMV assignments 20 times. In a later analysis, co-occurring TCRs were grouped using DBSCAN, and TCRdist sequence similarity was added for clustering within HLA-allele-positive subsets. Repertoires with fewer than 30,000 or more than 120,000 public chains, plus five repertoires with anomalous nucleotide sharing, were excluded from co-occurrence clustering. The table was pulled from immuneACCESS by TCRdb, which kept in-frame rearrangements only. Such tables lose some clones; where checked, under half of the loss comes from unresolved V genes, and the rest has no known cause. Clonal size and the V and J genes are those of that table, whereas D and trimming came from the DNA. For this sample the table gives about 160,000 clones, of which just under 80% were detected only once. The top ten hold about 1.3% of the sample.

The CDR3 holds 12 amino acids from the cysteine to the phenylalanine. Only the CDR3 part of the read is kept: 36 bases, read in frame from the first base. For CDR1 and CDR2, the germline V gene lists WSHSY and SAAADI. V is pared back by 7 bases and J by 3 bases, with 10 bases lying between the germline termini. Recombination linked TRBV10-2 to TRBJ2-7, and possibly TRBD1, on 6 matching bases. The sample comprised PBMCs. This TCR came from a man aged 25-45 years in good health and CMV-seronegative. The CDR3 protein sequence reads: CASTPDSYEQYF. The sequence in DNA is TGCGCCAGCACCCCGGACAGCTACGAGCAGTACTTC.